This TCR beta chain was obtained from a study of blood T cell repertoires in COVID-19. Across the study: Acute and convalescent COVID-19 samples came from the United States, Italy and Spain.

Germline CDR1 is LGHDT and CDR2 is YNNKEL (reference sequence). V was shortened by 2 bases and J by 4 bases, with 14 bases between the two germline ends. This CDR3 comprises 15 residues. Participants' own reports of clinical history determined their cohort assignment. What the recovered Cohort 3 donors had was two negative PCRs, clearance, or symptom resolution. Authors' methods: For nucleated cells, counts were estimated from reference gene primer amplification. TCRdb's copy holds only in-frame clones and misses some; the assay was immunoSEQ multiplex PCR. V and J calls and clone size follow that table, whereas D and trimming were derived from the DNA. The table lists about 320,000 clones, roughly 90% of them singletons, with around 2.7% in the top ten.

The sequence came from a man in his sixties who had recovered from COVID-19. Sample: PBMCs or T cells enriched from blood (not recorded which). This chain connects TRBV3-1 (or the pseudogene TRBV3-2) to TRBJ1-1; D perhaps matches TRBD1 (5 bases). The CDR3 here is CASSQSGGSFTEAFF. CDR3 nucleotide sequence: TGTGCCAGCAGCCAATCGGGGGGATCCTTCACTGAAGCTTTCTTT.